This note documents a single T cell receptor beta chain sequence. This entry is derived from a study of blood T cell repertoires in COVID-19. Study-wide context: The cDNA or gDNA used as material had been derived from T cells, B-cell-depleted T cells, or PBMCs.

Measured with immunoSEQ multiplex PCR; TCRdb has only the in-frame clones, and not every one. The sample lists a few hundred thousand clones, about 88% seen once, with more than 6.5% in the top ten. The CDR3 runs 13 residues. The germline V gene encodes CDR1 MRHNA and CDR2 SNTAGT. The J segment lost 2 bases and the V segment lost 9 bases, leaving 5 bases of the junction unmatched. The sequence was obtained from a woman in her sixties or seventies with active or convalescent COVID-19. The specimen was peripheral blood. The chain uses TRBV6-4 and TRBJ2-3; 7 bases are shared with TRBD2. CDR3 loop: CASGGGATDTQYF. The CDR3 DNA is TGTGCCAGTGGGGGAGGGGCCACAGATACGCAGTATTTT.